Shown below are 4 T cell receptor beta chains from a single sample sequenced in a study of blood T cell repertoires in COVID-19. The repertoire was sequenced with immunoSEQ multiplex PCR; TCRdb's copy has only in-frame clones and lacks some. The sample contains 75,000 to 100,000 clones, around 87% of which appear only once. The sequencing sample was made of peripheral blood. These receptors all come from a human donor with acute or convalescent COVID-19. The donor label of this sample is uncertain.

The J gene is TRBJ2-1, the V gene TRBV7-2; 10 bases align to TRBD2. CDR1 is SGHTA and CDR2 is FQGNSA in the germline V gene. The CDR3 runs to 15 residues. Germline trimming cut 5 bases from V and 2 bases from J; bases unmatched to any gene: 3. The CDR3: CASSTSGGAYNEQFF. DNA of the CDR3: TGTGCCAGCAGCACCAGCGGGGGGGCCTACAATGAGCAGTTCTTC.

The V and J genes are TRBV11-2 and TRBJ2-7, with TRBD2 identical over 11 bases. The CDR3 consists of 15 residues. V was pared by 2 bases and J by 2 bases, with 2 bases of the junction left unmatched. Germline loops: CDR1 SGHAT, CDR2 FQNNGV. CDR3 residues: CASSLLAGGAYEQYF. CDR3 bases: TGTGCCAGCAGCTTACTAGCGGGGGGCGCCTACGAGCAGTACTTC.

Here the CDR3 reads CASTRLGVHEQYF. CDR3 DNA sequence: TGTGCCAGCACCCGTCTCGGGGTCCACGAGCAGTACTTC. This chain connects TRBV5-5 to TRBJ2-7; tentatively, D is TRBD2 (5 bases). The CDR3 extends over 13 amino acids. With 6 bases removed from V and 5 bases from J, the gap between germline ends came to 15 bases. The germline gives CDR1 SGHKS, CDR2 YYEKEE (reference sequence).

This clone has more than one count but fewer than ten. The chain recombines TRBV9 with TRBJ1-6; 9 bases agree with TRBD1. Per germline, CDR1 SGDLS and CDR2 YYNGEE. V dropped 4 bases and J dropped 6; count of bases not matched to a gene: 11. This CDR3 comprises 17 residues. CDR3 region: CASSPNRDRERNSPLHF. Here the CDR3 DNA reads TGTGCCAGCAGCCCAAACCGGGACAGGGAACGTAATTCACCCCTCCACTTT.